What follows are 3 T cell receptor beta chains derived from one specimen sequenced in a study of patients and donors after allogeneic stem cell transplantation. A single record per CDR3 protein comes from TCRdb applying MiXCR to the RT-PCR reads. This sample has about 960,000 distinct CDR3 sequences, with around 17% found just once. The specimen was blood, either unsorted or a sorted T cell fraction (not recorded which). Receptors were obtained from a human donor who was either an allogeneic HSCT recipient or a stem cell or donor lymphocyte infusion donor (not recorded which). It is not recorded whose cells these are; they may come from a transplant donor.

The chain links TRBV5-1 to TRBJ1-1; 7 bases align to TRBD1. V lost 6 bases and J lost 1; bases outside the gene matches: 6. Germline CDR1 and CDR2: SGHRS and YFSETQ. The CDR3 has 14 amino acids. The CDR3 sequence: CASMRTGANTEAFF. The CDR3 DNA follows: TGCGCCAGCATGCGGACAGGCGCGAACACTGAAGCTTTCTTT.

This clonotype was detected a few times. The V gene is TRBV2, the J gene TRBJ2-2; 8 bases line up with TRBD1. The CDR3 sequence is 15 residues long. Looked up from germline, CDR1 is SNHLY and CDR2 is FYNNEI. V lost 7 bases to trimming and J lost 5 bases; unmatched junction nucleotides: 9. In DNA, the CDR3 is TGTGCCAGCACGGGGGTCGACAGGGGTACCGGGGAGCTGTTTTTT. This codes for CASTGVDRGTGELFF.

This clonotype was counted only a few times. The CDR3 coding sequence is TGTGCCACTTTAGGGACAGTGAACACTGAAGCTTTCTTT. This translates into CATLGTVNTEAFF. The V and J genes are TRBV2 and TRBJ1-1, with 7 positions matching TRBD1. The CDR3 is 13 residues long. Germline CDR1 and CDR2: SNHLY and FYNNEI. Unmatched junction bases numbered 5, after V lost 10 bases and J lost 0 bases.